Shown below are 14 T cell receptor beta chains from a single sample sequenced in a study of regulatory T cells in long-lasting Graves disease. Arm-PCR of CDR3 regions and iRepertoire HTBI primers were the basis on which TCR beta libraries were built. Each CDR3 protein gets one entry after TCRdb re-called the multiplex PCR reads with MiXCR. The sample has around 400,000 distinct CDR3 sequences, roughly 15% seen once. Time point noted: newly diagnosed GD, antithyroid drugs for less than 3 months. Generation of the TCR library employed RNA extracted from PBMCs. Sequences were derived from peripheral blood mononuclear cells (PBMCs), sampled at new diagnosis, from a patient treated with antithyroid drugs. The receptors come from a female donor with Graves disease.

At least ten counts were recorded for this clonotype. This sequence joins TRBV20-1 and TRBJ1-1; no definite D call. The germline gives CDR1 DFQATT, CDR2 SNEGSKA (reference sequence). This CDR3 has 12 residues. V lost 7 bases and J lost 2, with 11 bases in between. The CDR3 is CSVYKGNTEAFF. DNA for the CDR3: TGCAGTGTCTACAAGGGTAACACTGAAGCTTTCTTT.

This clonotype was counted only a few times. This chain joins TRBV20-1 and TRBJ1-3, with D possibly TRBD1 on 5 matching bases. Germline lookup yields CDR1 DFQATT and CDR2 SNEGSKA (reference sequence). The V gene lost 3 bases and the J gene lost 0 bases, with 12 bases spanning the gap. CDR3 length: 15 residues. The CDR3 nucleotides are TGCAGTGCTAGCCGGGACCTCACCTCTGGAAACACCATATATTTT. It translates to CSASRDLTSGNTIYF.

This clonotype was seen ten or more times. V gene TRBV27 combines with J gene TRBJ2-3; TRBD2 aligns across 9 bases. This CDR3 is 18 amino acids long. V trimming: 6 bases; J trimming: 4 bases; junction bases outside the gene matches: 17. Germline CDR1 MNHEY, CDR2 SMNVEV (reference sequence). The CDR3 DNA reads TGTGCCAGCAGCTTGAACGTTGCGGGAGGGTTTGCCGCAGATACGCAGTATTTT. It is translated as CASSLNVAGGFAADTQYF.

This clonotype was detected only a few times. This chain connects TRBV6-9 to TRBJ1-2; unclear D gene. The CDR3 is 13 residues long. V lost 2 bases to trimming and J lost 4 bases, with 8 bases between them. Germline CDR1 MNHGY, CDR2 SVAAGI. The CDR3 protein is CASSYKSLYGYTF. CDR3 bases: TGTGCCAGCAGTTATAAGTCCCTCTATGGCTACACCTTC.

This clonotype was counted between two and nine times. This sequence joins TRBV7-2 and TRBJ2-7; D is perhaps TRBD2 (6 bases). Germline V lookup: CDR1 SGHTA, CDR2 FQGNSA. V shed 4 bases and J shed 0 bases, with 10 bases lying between them. CDR3 length: 14 amino acids. The CDR3 here is CASSSGTDSYEQYF. CDR3 DNA sequence: TGTGCCAGCAGCTCCGGGACTGACTCCTACGAGCAGTACTTC.

This clonotype was recorded at least ten times. CDR3 coding DNA: TGTGCGGCCAGTCGAGGGAGGGATACAGATACGCAGTATTTT. Translation gives CAASRGRDTDTQYF. The rearrangement links TRBV7-8 to TRBJ2-3; 7 nucleotides line up with TRBD2. The CDR3 spans 14 residues. Germline V gene data show CDR1 as SGHVS and CDR2 as FQNEAQ.

This chain connects TRBV28 to TRBJ2-7; TRBD1 matches 7 bases. The CDR3 contains 16 residues. Germline lookup yields CDR1 MDHEN and CDR2 SYDVKM. V was pared by 2 bases and J by 6 bases, with 13 bases of the junction left unmatched. The CDR3 sequence: CASSLPSTGRTVEQYF. CDR3 bases: TGTGCCAGCAGTTTACCATCGACAGGGCGGACGGTCGAGCAGTACTTC.

This clonotype has at least ten counts. The rearrangement joins TRBV12-3 or TRBV12-4 to TRBJ2-1; 7 bases line up with TRBD2. This CDR3 is built from 15 residues. The junction had 7 bases not matched to a gene; V was cut back by 6 bases and J by 2 bases. DNA of the CDR3: TGTGCCAGCAGCTTGAGACTAGCCCCCTACAATGAGCAGTTCTTC. Its translation: CASSLRLAPYNEQFF.

This clonotype was recorded many times. The gene calls are TRBV28 and TRBJ1-1; weak D call: TRBD1 (6 bases). Looked up from germline, CDR1 is MDHEN and CDR2 is SYDVKM. V was trimmed by 5 bases and J by 10 bases, leaving 26 bases between them. The CDR3 totals 16 residues. The CDR3 protein is CASSQPRWTAVEGAFF. As DNA, the CDR3 is TGTGCCAGCAGTCAACCACGGTGGACAGCAGTTGAGGGAGCTTTCTTT.

This chain joins TRBV5-6 and TRBJ1-5; TRBD1 might be the D (5 bases). Per germline, CDR1 SGHDT and CDR2 YYEEEE. The V gene lost 2 bases and the J gene lost 7 bases, with 13 bases spanning the gap. The CDR3 covers 14 residues. The CDR3 here is CASSFGPRGQPQHF. In DNA form, the CDR3 reads TGTGCCAGCAGCTTCGGGCCTCGGGGGCAGCCCCAGCATTTT.

This clonotype was detected many times. The chain has TRBV9 and TRBJ2-1; D uncertain. Germline-derived CDR1 and CDR2 are SGDLS and YYNGEE. Deletions cut 3 bases from V and 0 bases from J, with 16 bases between. The CDR3 extends over 17 amino acids. CDR3 amino acids: CASSASGWVSSYNEQFF. CDR3 DNA sequence: TGTGCCAGCAGCGCTTCCGGTTGGGTTAGCTCCTACAATGAGCAGTTCTTC.

This clonotype was detected ten times or more. The CDR3 nucleotides are TGTGCCACCAGCAGTTCTCGTTTTCACGACTATGGCTACACCTTC. Residues: CATSSSRFHDYGYTF. The V gene is TRBV15, the J gene TRBJ1-2; D remains ambiguous. Germline V gene data show CDR1 as LNHNV and CDR2 as YYDKDF (reference sequence). V was trimmed by 3 bases and J by 3 bases, leaving 14 bases between them. CDR3 length equals 15 residues.

This clonotype was seen ten or more times. The rearrangement joins TRBV7-3 to TRBJ2-5; D might be TRBD1 (5 bases). Germline-derived CDR1 and CDR2 are SGHTA and FQGTGA. The V end lost 8 bases, the J end lost 1 base, and 11 bases lay between the germline ends. The CDR3 is 13 amino acids. The CDR3 protein is CASGAGPQETQYF. The CDR3 coding sequence is TGTGCCAGCGGGGCCGGGCCCCAAGAGACCCAGTACTTC.

This clonotype occurred many times. The chain is built from TRBV4-2 and TRBJ2-3; the D gene is possibly TRBD1 (6 bases). V lost 0 bases and J 4 bases, leaving 11 bases between the germline ends. The germline V gene has CDR1 LGHNA and CDR2 YNFKEQ. This CDR3 is built from 15 residues. As DNA, the CDR3 is TGTGCCAGCAGCCAAGAGCAGGGGCGCCCAGATACGCAGTATTTT. Encoded protein: CASSQEQGRPDTQYF.